These T cell receptor beta chains were read from a single sample in a study of T cells in Graves' hyperthyroidism and ophthalmopathy. TCRdb reanalysed the multiplex PCR reads using MiXCR and keeps one entry per CDR3 protein. The sample holds fewer than 450,000 distinct CDR3 sequences, roughly 17% seen once. Specimen: blood. The receptors stem from a woman in her twenties or thirties with Graves' hyperthyroidism that later progressed to Graves' ophthalmopathy. The conserved cysteine and the conserved F or W are not part of the CDR3 here. The order of the fields is J gene, V gene, clone size, CDR3 protein. The size field is filled for only some rows; it gives once, few, many or a size class.

TRBJ2-2	TRBV6-1	few	ASSRGDGELF
TRBJ2-1	TRBV11-2	-	ASSPGSGLAGVSFYNEQF
TRBJ1-5	TRBV27	many	ASSLSPGGNQPQH
TRBJ1-2	TRBV27	many	ASSLHPRQGFNYGYT
TRBJ2-3	TRBV12-3/TRBV12-4	few	ASSFGRTSTDTQY
TRBJ1-6	TRBV30	-	AWSGMERNSPYNSPLH
TRBJ2-7	TRBV28	many	ASSYHHEQY
TRBJ2-3	TRBV7-9	few	ASSTTGDPQY
TRBJ2-1	TRBV10-1	few	ASSELLGSPRDEQF
TRBJ1-4	TRBV30	few	ACLPAFEKLF
TRBJ1-1	TRBV4-1	few	ASSPDSDVSVDTEAF
TRBJ1-1	TRBV5-1	many	ASSFYGGNTEAF
TRBJ2-1	TRBV7-9	-	ASSLPGGVHEQF
TRBJ1-5	TRBV19	-	ASSLGRGRNQPQH
TRBJ2-5	TRBV28	many	ASSFPPPQETQY
TRBJ2-7	TRBV6-2/TRBV6-3	-	ASSYQGAPYEQY
TRBJ2-3	TRBV7-9	-	ASSLRDSFTDTQY
TRBJ2-3	TRBV3-1	few	ASTPLAGGTDTQY
TRBJ2-1	TRBV29-1	-	SVGQGEDNEQF
TRBJ1-2	TRBV7-9	many	ASSGTGNNYGYT
TRBJ2-1	TRBV12-3/TRBV12-4	many	ASSLGRGRVRDKDAGYNEQF
TRBJ2-7	TRBV29-1	few	SVEGYTGTSGRDYEQY
TRBJ2-7	TRBV12-3/TRBV12-4	many	ASKAGRWQY
TRBJ2-1	TRBV28	many	ASSPARLAGGGIEQF
TRBJ1-1	TRBV29-1	many	SVAGQGTEAF
TRBJ2-5	TRBV2	many	ASSGTGRMETQY
TRBJ2-7	TRBV2	few	ASSPNSYEQY
TRBJ2-1	TRBV7-9	many	ASSLGGGGKFRNEQF
TRBJ1-5	TRBV6-1	few	ASSSASNQPQH
TRBJ2-7	TRBV27	many	ASSKSWDVGGYEQY
TRBJ2-3	TRBV11-2	many	ASSSRGSTDTQY
TRBJ1-3	TRBV2	many	ASRGVLSGNTIY
TRBJ1-1	TRBV2	many	ASVGTANTEAF
TRBJ2-5	TRBV20-1	many	SAPEQPGLQETQY
TRBJ2-7	TRBV7-9	-	ASSGDTSHGFYEQY
TRBJ2-7	TRBV7-9	many	ASSPGQGIQGYEQY
TRBJ2-5	TRBV20-1	-	SAHSPLAGRQETQY
TRBJ2-3	TRBV2	many	ASSGQGASLSSDTQY
TRBJ2-1	TRBV27	many	ASSGGTSGYLGYNEQF
TRBJ2-7	TRBV27	many	ASSLIGAAPDYEQY